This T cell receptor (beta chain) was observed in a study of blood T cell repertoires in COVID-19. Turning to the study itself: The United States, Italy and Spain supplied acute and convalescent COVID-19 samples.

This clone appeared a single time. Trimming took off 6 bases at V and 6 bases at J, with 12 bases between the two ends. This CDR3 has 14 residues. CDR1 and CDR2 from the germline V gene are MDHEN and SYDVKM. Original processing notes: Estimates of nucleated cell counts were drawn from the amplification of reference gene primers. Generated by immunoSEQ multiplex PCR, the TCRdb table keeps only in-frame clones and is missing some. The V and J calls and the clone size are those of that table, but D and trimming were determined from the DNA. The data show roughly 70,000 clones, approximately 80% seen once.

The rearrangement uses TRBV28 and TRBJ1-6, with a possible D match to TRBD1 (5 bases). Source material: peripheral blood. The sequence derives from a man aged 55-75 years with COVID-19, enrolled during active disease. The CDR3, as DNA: TGTGCCAGCAGGGGCTACGGGGGTAATTCACCCCTCCACTTT. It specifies CASRGYGGNSPLHF.